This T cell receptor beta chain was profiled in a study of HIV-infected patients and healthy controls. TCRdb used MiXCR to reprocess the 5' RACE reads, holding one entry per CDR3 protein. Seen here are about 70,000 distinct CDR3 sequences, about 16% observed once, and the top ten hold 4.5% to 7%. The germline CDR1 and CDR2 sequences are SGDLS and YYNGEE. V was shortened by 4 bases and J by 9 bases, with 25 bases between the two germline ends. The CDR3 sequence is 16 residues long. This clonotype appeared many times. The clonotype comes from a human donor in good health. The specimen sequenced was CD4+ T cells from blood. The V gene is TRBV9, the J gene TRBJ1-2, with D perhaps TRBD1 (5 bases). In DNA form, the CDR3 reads TGTGCCAGCAGCTACGAGGAGGGGCAGGTACGCTTGAGCTACACCTTC. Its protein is CASSYEEGQVRLSYTF.